This TCR beta chain was sequenced during a study of cytomegalovirus exposure and HLA in healthy donors. Turning to the study itself: There were fewer than 500 genotyped donors. Of these, roughly 80% fell in the genetic ancestry cluster associated with self-reported Caucasian donors.

CDR1 is LGHNA, CDR2 YSLEER, per germline. The CDR3 spans 16 residues. With 2 bases clipped from V and 3 bases from J, the junction kept 6 bases outside the gene matches. PCR used 60 Vbeta primers and 13 Jbeta primers. Repertoires were generated with immunoSEQ multiplex PCR, while TCRdb's copy carries only in-frame clones and drops some. Here the sample spans under 150,000 clones, roughly 79% being singletons. The TCR sequence derives from a young man in good health and CMV-seronegative. Sequenced sample: PBMCs. The J gene is TRBJ2-3, the V gene TRBV4-3; TRBD2 matches 9 bases. CDR3 loop: CASSQMRLAGTDTQYF. CDR3 sequence (DNA): TGCGCCAGCAGCCAAATGCGGCTAGCGGGGACAGATACGCAGTATTTT.